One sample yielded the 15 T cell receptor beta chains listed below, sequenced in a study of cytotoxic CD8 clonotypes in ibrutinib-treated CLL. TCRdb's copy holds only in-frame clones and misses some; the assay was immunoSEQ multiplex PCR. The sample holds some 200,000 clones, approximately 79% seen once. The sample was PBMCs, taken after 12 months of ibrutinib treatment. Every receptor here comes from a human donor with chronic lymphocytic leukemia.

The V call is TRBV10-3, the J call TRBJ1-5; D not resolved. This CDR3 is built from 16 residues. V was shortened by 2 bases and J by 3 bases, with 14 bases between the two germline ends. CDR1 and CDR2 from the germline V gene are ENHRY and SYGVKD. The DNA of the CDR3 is TGTGCCATCAGTGAGGGAGTCTCCGGGGTCAATCAGCCCCAGCATTTT. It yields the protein CAISEGVSGVNQPQHF.

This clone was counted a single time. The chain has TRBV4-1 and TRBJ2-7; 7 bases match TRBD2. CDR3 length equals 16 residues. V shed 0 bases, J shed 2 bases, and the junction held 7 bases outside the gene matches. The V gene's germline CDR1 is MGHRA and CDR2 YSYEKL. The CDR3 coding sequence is TGCGCCAGCAGCCAAGATCAGACTAGCAGGCCCTACGAGCAGTACTTC. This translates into CASSQDQTSRPYEQYF.

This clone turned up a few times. The CDR3 loop reads CASSSSNLGNEQFF. CDR3 DNA sequence: TGTGCCAGCAGCTCCAGCAATCTGGGCAATGAGCAGTTCTTC. This sequence joins TRBV7-6 and TRBJ2-1, with D hard to call. The V end lost 4 bases, the J end lost 6 bases, and 13 bases lay between the germline ends. CDR3 length: 14 amino acids. CDR1 is SGHVS, CDR2 FNYEAQ, per germline.

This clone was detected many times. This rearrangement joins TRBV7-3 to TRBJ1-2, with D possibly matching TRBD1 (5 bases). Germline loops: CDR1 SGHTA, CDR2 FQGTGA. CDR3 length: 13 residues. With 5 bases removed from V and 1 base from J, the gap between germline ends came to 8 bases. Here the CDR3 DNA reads TGTGCCAGCAGCCCAGACAGTAACTATGGCTACACCTTC. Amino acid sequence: CASSPDSNYGYTF.

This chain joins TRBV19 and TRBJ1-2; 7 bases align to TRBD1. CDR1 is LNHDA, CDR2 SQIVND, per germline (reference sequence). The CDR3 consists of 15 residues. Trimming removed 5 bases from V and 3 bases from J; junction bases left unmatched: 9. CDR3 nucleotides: TGTGCCAGTAGTCCACCGGACAGGAACTACTATGGCTACACCTTC. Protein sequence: CASSPPDRNYYGYTF.

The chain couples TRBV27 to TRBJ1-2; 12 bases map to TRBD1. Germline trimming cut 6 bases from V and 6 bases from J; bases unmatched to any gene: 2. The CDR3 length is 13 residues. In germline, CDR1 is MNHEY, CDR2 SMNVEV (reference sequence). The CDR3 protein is CASSRDRGHGYTF. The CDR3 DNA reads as TGTGCCAGCAGCAGGGACAGGGGGCATGGCTACACCTTC.

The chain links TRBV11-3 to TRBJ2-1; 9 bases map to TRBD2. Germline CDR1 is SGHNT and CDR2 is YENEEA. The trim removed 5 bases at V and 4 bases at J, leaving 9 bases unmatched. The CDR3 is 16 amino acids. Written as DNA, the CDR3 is TGTGCCAGCAGCGCCAACAGCCTAGCGGGGTACAATGAGCAGTTCTTC. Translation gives CASSANSLAGYNEQFF.

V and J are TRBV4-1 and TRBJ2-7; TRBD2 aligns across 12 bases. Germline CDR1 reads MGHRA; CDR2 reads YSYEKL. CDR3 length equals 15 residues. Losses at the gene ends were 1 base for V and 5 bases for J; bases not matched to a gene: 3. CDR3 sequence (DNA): TGCGCCAGCAGCCAAGGACTAGCGGGAGCTGACGAGCAGTACTTC. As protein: CASSQGLAGADEQYF.

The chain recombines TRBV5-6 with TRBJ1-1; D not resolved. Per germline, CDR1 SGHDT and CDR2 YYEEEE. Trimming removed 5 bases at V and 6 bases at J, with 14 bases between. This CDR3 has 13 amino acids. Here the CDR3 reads CASSFSLGAEAFF. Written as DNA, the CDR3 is TGTGCCAGCAGTTTCTCCTTGGGCGCTGAAGCTTTCTTT.

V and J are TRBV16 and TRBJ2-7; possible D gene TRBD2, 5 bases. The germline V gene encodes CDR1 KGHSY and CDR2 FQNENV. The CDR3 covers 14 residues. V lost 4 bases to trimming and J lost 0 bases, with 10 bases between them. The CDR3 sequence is CASSPGLSSYEQYF. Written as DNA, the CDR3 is TGTGCCAGCAGCCCCGGACTGAGCTCCTACGAGCAGTACTTC.

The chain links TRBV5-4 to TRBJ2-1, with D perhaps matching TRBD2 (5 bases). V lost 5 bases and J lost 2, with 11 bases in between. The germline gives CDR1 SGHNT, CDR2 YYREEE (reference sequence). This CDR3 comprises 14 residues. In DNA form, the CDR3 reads TGTGCCAGCAGTCCGGAGGTAGCCTACAATGAGCAGTTCTTC. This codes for CASSPEVAYNEQFF. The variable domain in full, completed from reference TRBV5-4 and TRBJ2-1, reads ETGVTQSPTHLIKTRGQQVTLRCSSQSGHNTVSWYQQALGQGPQFIFQYYREEENGRGNFPPRFSGLQFPNYSSELNVNALELDDSALYLCASSPEVAYNEQFFGPGTRLTVL.

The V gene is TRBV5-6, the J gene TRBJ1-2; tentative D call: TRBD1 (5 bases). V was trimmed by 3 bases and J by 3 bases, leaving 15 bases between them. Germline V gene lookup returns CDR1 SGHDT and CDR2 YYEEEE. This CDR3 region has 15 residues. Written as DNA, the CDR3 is TGTGCCAGCAGCTCCCGCAGGGACGGTGACTATGGCTACACCTTC. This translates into CASSSRRDGDYGYTF.

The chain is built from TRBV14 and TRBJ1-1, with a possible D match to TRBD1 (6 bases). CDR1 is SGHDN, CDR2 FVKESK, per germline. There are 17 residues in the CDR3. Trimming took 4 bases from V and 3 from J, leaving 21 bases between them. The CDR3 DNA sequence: TGTGCCAGCAGCCCGCAGACGGGGACAATCTCATACACTGAAGCTTTCTTT. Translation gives CASSPQTGTISYTEAFF.

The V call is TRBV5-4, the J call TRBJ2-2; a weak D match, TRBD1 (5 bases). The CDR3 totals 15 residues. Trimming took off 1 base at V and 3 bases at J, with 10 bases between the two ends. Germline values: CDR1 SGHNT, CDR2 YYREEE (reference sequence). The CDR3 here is CASSLLGAYTGELFF. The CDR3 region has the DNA TGTGCCAGCAGCTTGTTAGGGGCCTACACCGGGGAGCTGTTTTTT. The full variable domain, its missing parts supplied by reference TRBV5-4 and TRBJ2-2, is ETGVTQSPTHLIKTRGQQVTLRCSSQSGHNTVSWYQQALGQGPQFIFQYYREEENGRGNFPPRFSGLQFPNYSSELNVNALELDDSALYLCASSLLGAYTGELFFGEGSRLTVL.

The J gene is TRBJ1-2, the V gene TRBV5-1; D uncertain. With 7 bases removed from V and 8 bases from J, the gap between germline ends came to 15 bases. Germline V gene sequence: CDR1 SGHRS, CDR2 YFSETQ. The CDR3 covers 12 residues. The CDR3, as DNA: TGCGCCAGCCGTGACACGTCCAAGGGCTACACCTTC. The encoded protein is CASRDTSKGYTF.